This T cell receptor beta chain emerged from a study of blood T cell repertoires in COVID-19. Whole-study context: PBMCs, B-cell-depleted T cells, or T cells provided the cDNA or gDNA that made up the material.

Original methodology: Amplifying reference gene primers gave estimates of nucleated cell counts. Clones were read by immunoSEQ multiplex PCR, and TCRdb kept only the in-frame ones, dropping some. The V and J calls and clone size are taken from that table; D and trimming were inferred from the DNA. The data contain about 180,000 clones, around 88% of them singletons. The source of this sequence is a woman in her 30s with acute or convalescent COVID-19. The sequencing sample was made of peripheral blood.

The CDR3 region has the DNA TGTGCCAGCAGTACCCTCGGACAGGGTAAAAACATTCAGTACTTC. This codes for CASSTLGQGKNIQYF. The rearrangement joins TRBV28 to TRBJ2-4; 8 nucleotides line up with TRBD1. With 5 bases clipped from V and 4 bases from J, the junction kept 7 bases outside the gene matches. The germline gives CDR1 MDHEN, CDR2 SYDVKM. This CDR3 contains 15 residues.